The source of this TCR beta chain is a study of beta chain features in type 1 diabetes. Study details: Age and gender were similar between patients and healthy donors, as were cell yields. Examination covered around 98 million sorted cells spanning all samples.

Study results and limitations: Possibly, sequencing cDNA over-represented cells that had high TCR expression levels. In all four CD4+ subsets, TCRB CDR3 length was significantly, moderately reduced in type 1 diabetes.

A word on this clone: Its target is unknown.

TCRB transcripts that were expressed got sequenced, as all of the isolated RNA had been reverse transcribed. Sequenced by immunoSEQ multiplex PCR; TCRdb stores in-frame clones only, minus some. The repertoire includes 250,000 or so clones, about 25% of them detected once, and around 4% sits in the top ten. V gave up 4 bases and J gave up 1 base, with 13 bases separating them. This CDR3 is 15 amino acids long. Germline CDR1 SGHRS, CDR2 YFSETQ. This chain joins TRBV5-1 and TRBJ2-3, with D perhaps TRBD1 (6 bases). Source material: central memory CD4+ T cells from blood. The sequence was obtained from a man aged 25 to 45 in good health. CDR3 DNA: TGCGCCAGCAGCGAGGGACAACGCCGCACAGATACGCAGTATTTT. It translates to CASSEGQRRTDTQYF. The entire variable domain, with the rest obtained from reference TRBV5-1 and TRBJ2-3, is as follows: KAGVTQTPRYLIKTRGQQVTLSCSPISGHRSVSWYQQTPGQGLQFLFEYFSETQRNKGNFPGRFSGRQFSNSRSEMNVSTLELGDSALYLCASSEGQRRTDTQYFGPGTRLTVL.